This T cell receptor (beta chain) was documented in a study of cytomegalovirus exposure and HLA in healthy donors. Study-wide points: As immune exposure information, only CMV serostatus was available. A few CMV-associated chains proved CMV antigen-specific in vitro.

The PCR made use of 60 Vbeta and 13 Jbeta primers. Clones were read by immunoSEQ multiplex PCR, and TCRdb kept only the in-frame ones, dropping some. The sample records about 140,000 clones, 80% being singletons. This clone was counted once. Its antigen is as yet unknown. V lost 0 bases to trimming and J lost 6 bases, with 18 bases between them. The CDR3 runs 16 residues. CDR1 is SGHRS and CDR2 is YFSETQ in the germline V gene. Donors showed nominal health when sampled, although they likely had unrecorded immune exposures. Sequenced sample: PBMCs. The chain couples TRBV5-1 to TRBJ1-1; D remains unclear. The origin of this receptor is a man between 45 and 60 years old in good health and CMV-seronegative. The CDR3, as DNA: TGCGCCAGCAGCTTGGAGGGCCTAGATTGGGGAGCTGAAGCTTTCTTT. It specifies CASSLEGLDWGAEAFF.